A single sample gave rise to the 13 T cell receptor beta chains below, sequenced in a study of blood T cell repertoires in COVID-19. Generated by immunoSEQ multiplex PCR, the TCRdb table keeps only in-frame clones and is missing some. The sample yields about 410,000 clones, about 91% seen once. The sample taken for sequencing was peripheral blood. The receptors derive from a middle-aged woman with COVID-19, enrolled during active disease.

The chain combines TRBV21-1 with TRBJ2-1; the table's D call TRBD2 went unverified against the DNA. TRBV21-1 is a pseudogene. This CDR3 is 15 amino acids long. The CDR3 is CASRKEAGRENEQFF. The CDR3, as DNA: TGTGCCAGCCGCAAAGAGGCAGGGAGGGAGAATGAGCAGTTCTTC.

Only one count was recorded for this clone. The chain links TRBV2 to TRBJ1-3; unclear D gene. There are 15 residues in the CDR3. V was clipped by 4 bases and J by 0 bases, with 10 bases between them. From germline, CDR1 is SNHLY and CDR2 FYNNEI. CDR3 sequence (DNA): TGTGCCAGCAGTGTATCCCTACTCTCTGGAAACACCATATATTTT. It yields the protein CASSVSLLSGNTIYF.

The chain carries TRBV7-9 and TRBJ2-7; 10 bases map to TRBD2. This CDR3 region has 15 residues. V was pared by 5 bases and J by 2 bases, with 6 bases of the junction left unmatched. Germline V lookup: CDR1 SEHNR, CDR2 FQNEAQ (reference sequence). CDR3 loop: CASSPPTSGAYEQYF. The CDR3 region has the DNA TGTGCCAGCAGCCCACCTACTAGCGGGGCCTACGAGCAGTACTTC.

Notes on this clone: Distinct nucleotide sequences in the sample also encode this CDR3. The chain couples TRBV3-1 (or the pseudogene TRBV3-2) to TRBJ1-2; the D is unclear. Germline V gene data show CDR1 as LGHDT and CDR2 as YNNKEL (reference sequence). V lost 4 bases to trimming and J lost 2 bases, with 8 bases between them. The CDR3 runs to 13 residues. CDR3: CASSRQANYGYTF. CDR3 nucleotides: TGTGCCAGCAGCCGGCAGGCAAACTATGGCTACACCTTC.

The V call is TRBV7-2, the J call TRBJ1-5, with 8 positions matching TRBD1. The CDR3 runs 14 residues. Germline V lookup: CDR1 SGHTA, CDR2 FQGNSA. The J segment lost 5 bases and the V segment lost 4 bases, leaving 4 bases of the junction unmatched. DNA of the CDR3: TGTGCCAGCAGCTGGGAACAGGGGGATCAGCCCCAGCATTTT. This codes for CASSWEQGDQPQHF.

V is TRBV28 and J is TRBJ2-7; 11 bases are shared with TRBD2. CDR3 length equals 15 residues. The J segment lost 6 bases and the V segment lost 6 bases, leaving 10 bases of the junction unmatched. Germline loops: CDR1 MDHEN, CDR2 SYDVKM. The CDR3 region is CASSRTSGSLLEQYF. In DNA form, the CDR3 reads TGTGCCAGCAGCCGGACTAGCGGGTCTCTCCTCGAGCAGTACTTC.

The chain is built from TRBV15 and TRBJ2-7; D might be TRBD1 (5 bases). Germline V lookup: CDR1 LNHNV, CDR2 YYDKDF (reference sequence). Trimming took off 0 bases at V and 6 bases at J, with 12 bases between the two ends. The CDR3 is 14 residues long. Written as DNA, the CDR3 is TGTGCCACCAGCAGAGATCAGACAGCATCCGAGCAGTACTTC. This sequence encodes CATSRDQTASEQYF.

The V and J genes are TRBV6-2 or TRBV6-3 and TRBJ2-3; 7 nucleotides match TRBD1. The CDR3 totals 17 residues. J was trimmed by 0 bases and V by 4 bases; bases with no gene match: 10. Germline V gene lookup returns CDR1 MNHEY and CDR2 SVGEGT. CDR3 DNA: TGTGCCAGCAGTTTTTCCTTAGAGGGGGCTAGCACAGATACGCAGTATTTT. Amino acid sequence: CASSFSLEGASTDTQYF.

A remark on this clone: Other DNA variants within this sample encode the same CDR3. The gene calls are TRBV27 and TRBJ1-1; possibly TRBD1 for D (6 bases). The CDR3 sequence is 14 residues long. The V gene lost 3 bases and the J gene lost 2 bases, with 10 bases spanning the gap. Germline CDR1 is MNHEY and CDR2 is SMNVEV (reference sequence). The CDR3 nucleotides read TGTGCCAGCAGTTTGGTACAGGGTAACACTGAAGCTTTCTTT. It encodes CASSLVQGNTEAFF.

Here the CDR3 reads CASSYSLVPWDSSQETQYF. CDR3 sequence (DNA): TGTGCCAGCAGTTACTCTTTAGTGCCCTGGGACAGCTCCCAAGAGACCCAGTACTTC. J is TRBJ2-5 and V is TRBV6-2 or TRBV6-3, with 7 bases lining up with TRBD1. CDR1 is MNHEY, CDR2 SVGEGT, per germline. CDR3 size: 19 residues. V gave up 0 bases and J gave up 1 base; unmatched junction bases: 14.

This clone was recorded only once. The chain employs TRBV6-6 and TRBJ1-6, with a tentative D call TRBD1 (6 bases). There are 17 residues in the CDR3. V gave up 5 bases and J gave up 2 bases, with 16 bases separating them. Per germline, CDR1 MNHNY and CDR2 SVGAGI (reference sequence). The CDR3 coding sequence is TGTGCCAGCAGTCGGACAGACTCCGTCACCTATAATTCACCCCTCCACTTT. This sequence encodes CASSRTDSVTYNSPLHF.

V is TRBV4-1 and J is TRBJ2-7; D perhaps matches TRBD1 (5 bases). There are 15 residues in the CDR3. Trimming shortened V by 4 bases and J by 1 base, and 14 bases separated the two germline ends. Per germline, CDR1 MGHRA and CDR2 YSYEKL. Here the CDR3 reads CASSLRQPGSYEQYF. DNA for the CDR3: TGCGCCAGCAGCCTCAGACAGCCAGGGTCCTACGAGCAGTACTTC.

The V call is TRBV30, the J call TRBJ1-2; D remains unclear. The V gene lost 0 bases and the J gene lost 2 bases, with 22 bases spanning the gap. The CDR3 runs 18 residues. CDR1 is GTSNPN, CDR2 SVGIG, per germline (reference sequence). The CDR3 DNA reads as TGTGCCTGGAGTGTTGGTGGGCTGACACTATCGGGGAACTATGGCTACACCTTC. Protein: CAWSVGGLTLSGNYGYTF.